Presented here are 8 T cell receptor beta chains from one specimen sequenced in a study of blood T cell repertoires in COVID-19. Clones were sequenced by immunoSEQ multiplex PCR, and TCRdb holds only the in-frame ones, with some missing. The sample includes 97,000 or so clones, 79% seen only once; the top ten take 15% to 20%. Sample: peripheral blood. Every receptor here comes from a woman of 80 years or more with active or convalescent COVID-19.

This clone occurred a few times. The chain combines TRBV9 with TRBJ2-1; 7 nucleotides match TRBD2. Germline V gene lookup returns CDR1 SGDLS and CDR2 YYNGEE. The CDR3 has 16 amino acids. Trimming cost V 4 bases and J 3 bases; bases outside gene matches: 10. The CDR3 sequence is CASSPLVTSIYNEQFF. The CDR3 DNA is TGTGCCAGCAGCCCTCTTGTGACTAGCATCTACAATGAGCAGTTCTTC.

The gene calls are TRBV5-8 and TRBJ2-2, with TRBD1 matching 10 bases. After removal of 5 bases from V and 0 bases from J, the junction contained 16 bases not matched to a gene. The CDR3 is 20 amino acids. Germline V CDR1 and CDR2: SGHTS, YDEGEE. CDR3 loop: CASRSDRGRSVRANTGELFF. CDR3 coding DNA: TGTGCCAGCAGGTCTGACAGGGGGCGCTCAGTTCGGGCGAACACCGGGGAGCTGTTTTTT. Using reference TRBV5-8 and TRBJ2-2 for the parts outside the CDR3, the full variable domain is EAGVTQSPTHLIKTRGQQATLRCSPISGHTSVYWYQQALGLGLQFLLWYDEGEERNRGNFPPRFSGRQFPNYSSELNVNALELEDSALYLCASRSDRGRSVRANTGELFFGEGSRLTVL.

The CDR3 nucleotides are TGTGCCACCAGCGAGGGCGGGACCCCAGATACGCAGTATTTT. This gives the protein CATSEGGTPDTQYF. V and J are TRBV24-1 and TRBJ2-3; D is perhaps TRBD2 (6 bases). Per the germline V gene, CDR1 is KGHDR and CDR2 is SFDVKD. Deletions cut 7 bases from V and 4 bases from J, with 14 bases between. The CDR3 is 14 amino acids.

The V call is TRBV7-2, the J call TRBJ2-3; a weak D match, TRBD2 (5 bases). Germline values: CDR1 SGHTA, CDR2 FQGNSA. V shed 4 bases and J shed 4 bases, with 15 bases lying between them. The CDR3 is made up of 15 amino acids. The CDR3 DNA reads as TGTGCCAGCAGCTCCCGAAGCGGACTGTCAGATACGCAGTATTTT. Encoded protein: CASSSRSGLSDTQYF.

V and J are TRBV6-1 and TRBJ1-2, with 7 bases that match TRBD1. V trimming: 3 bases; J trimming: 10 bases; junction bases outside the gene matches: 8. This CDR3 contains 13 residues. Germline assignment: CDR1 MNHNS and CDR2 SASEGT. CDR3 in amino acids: CASSDWGTAIYTF. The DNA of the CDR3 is TGTGCCAGCAGTGATTGGGGGACAGCAATCTACACCTTC.

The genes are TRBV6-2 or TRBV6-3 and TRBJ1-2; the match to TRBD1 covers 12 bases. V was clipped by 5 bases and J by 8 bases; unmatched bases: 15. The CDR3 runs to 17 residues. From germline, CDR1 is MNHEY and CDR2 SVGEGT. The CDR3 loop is CASSPRARGQGASGYTF. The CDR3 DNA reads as TGTGCCAGCAGTCCCCGAGCTCGGGGACAGGGGGCGAGCGGCTACACCTTC.

This CDR3 reads CSASLALFTDTQYF. For the CDR3, the DNA is TGCAGTGCTAGTCTGGCCTTATTCACAGATACGCAGTATTTT. This chain joins TRBV20-1 and TRBJ2-3, with unresolved D. V lost 3 bases and J 2 bases, leaving 12 bases between the germline ends. CDR1 DFQATT and CDR2 SNEGSKA come from the germline V gene (reference sequence). This CDR3 is 14 amino acids long.

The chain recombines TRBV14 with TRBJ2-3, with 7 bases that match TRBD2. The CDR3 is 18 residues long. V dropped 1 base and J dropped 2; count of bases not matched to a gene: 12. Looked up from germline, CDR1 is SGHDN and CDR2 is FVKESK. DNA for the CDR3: TGTGCCAGCAGCCAAGTTGTTCCTAGCGGATACTCCACAGATACGCAGTATTTT. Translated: CASSQVVPSGYSTDTQYF.